This TCR beta chain comes out of a study of blood T cells in healthy people across ages (dated by TCRdb to about 2015). With regard to the full study: In model experiments, roughly one uniquely barcoded TCR beta cDNA molecule per two T cells was captured by template switching. Age-related changes in TCR beta repertoire diversity were measured in the study by deep sequencing normalized with unique cDNA molecular identifiers. The donors were divided into four age groups: young (average about 15 years), middle-aged (under 40), aged (approximately 62) and long-lived (roughly 88). To avoid experimental bias, donors of different ages were spread randomly across the sequencing lanes. Using the same blood draw, the study looked at two additional independent replicas of 1 million unique cDNA reads for two donors, one aged 18 to 30 and the other aged 80 or older.

Results the study describes overall, beyond this receptor: The CMV infection status of donors was not known, potentially confounding age-related changes in expanded clonotypes. Observed TCR beta diversity correlated strongly with the percentage of naive T cells measured by flow cytometry. Compared with the aged group, the long-lived group had more naive CD4+ T cells, fewer expanded clones and increased TCR diversity, suggesting age selection. Since profiling was done on bulk unsorted PBMCs, naive and antigen-experienced compartments could not be conclusively compared. As age increased, observed TCR beta diversity per million T cells dropped in a roughly linear way, and a significant reduction was already evident by age approximately 40. Total diversity estimates from one million sequenced T cells were considered lower bounds and underestimates.

The method was 5' RACE. TCRdb records Illumina HiSeq 2500 as the sequencer. A second PCR of roughly 6 to 12 cycles was run with a J-beta primer mix and a sample-barcoded 5' primer. A template-switch 5' adaptor carrying 12 random nucleotides introduced a unique molecular identifier onto each TCR beta cDNA molecule. At least 2.5 million CDR3-containing paired-end reads were obtained from each sample. First-strand cDNA was synthesized from all RNA with the Mint cDNA synthesis kit, primed by a TRBC-specific oligonucleotide. Following uracil-DNA glycosylase treatment, all cDNA underwent a first 18-cycle PCR with the universal primers M1SS and BC2_uni_R. The original pipeline was this. For normalization, 1 million high-quality reads were randomly selected from each sample, with every read carrying a distinct molecular identifier. Reads with shared molecular identifiers were discarded instead of being binned into consensus sequences. MiTCR, run with a Q25 quality threshold and the strictest error-elimination algorithm, handled CDR3 identification, clonotype clustering and error correction. A nonparametric unseen species model using Euler transformation provided a lower-bound estimate of total TCR beta diversity. TCRdb's own reprocessing of the public reads used fastp at Q25 and MiXCR and kept productive beta chains. Every CDR3 protein is listed once, alongside the most common genes and DNA of its rows. For this entry, the V and J calls and clone size follow TCRdb and not the study's own pipeline. For this sample the table gives some 880,000 distinct CDR3 sequences, of which about 37% were detected only once. The ten largest account for 10% to 15% of the sample.

The donors were about 40 Caucasian individuals from Russia, aged roughly 6 to 100 years, who were systemically healthy. About 9.6 milliliters of peripheral blood were collected from each donor into EDTA-treated Vacutainer tubes. PBMCs were isolated by Ficoll-Paque density-gradient centrifugation, with at least 7 million obtained per sample. Total RNA, at least 5.5 micrograms per sample, was extracted from PBMCs with Trizol reagent. The percentages of naive CD45RAhigh/CD27high T cells were determined by flow cytometry on a PBMC aliquot from every donor. The CDR3 covers 14 residues, taking in both the cysteine and the phenylalanine. Of the read, only the CDR3 DNA is kept; its 42 bases are in frame from base 1. CDR1 SGHDN and CDR2 FVKESK were looked up in the germline V gene. Comments on this clonotype: Its binding antigen is unknown. One end of the junction varies from germline; a read error may be responsible.

The chain is assembled from TRBV14 and TRBJ2-2; the D gene is perhaps TRBD2, on 5 matching bases. The clonotype was recovered from a man between 18 and 35 years old in good health. Sample: blood. The DNA sequence is given as TGTGACAGCGCTCTAGGGCGGGACACCGGGGAGCTGTTTTTT. Translated, it reads CDSALGRDTGELFF.